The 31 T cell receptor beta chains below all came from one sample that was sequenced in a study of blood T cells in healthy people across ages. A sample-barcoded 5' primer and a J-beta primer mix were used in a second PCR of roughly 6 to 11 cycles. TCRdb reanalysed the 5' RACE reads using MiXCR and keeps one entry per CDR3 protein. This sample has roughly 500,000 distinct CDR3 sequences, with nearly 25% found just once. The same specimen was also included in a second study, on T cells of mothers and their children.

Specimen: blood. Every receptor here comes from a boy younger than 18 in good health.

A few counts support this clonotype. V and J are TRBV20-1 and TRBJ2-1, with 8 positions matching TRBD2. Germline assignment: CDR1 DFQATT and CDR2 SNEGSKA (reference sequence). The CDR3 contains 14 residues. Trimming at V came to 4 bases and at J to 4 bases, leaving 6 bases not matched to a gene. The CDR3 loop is CSATIAGPYNEQFF. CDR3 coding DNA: TGCAGTGCTACGATAGCGGGACCGTACAATGAGCAGTTCTTC.

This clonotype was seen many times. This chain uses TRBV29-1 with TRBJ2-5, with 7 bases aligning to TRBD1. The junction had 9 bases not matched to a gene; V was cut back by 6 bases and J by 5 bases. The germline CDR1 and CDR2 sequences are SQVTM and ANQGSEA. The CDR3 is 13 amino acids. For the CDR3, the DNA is TGCAGCGTCCCCAGACAGGGACGGGAGACCCAGTACTTC. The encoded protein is CSVPRQGRETQYF.

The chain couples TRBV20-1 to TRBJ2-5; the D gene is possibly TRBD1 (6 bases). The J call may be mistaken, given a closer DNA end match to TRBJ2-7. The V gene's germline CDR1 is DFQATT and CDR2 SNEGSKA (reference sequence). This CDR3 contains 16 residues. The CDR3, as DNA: TGCAGTGCTCGAAAGGGGTCGGGCGGCAGGGGATACGAGCAGTACTTC. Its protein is CSARKGSGGRGYEQYF.

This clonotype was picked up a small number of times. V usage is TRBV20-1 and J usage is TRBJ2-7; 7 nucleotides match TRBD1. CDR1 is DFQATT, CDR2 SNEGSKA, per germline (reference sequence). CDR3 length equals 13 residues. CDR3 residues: CRADRPIGYEQYF. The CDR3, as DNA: TGCAGGGCGGACAGGCCGATAGGCTACGAGCAGTACTTC.

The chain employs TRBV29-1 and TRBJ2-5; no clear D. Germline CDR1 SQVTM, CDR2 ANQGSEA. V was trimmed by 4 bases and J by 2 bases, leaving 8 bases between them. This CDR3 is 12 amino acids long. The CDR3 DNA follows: TGCAGCGTTGTGCTCGGTCAAGAGACCCAGTACTTC. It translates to CSVVLGQETQYF. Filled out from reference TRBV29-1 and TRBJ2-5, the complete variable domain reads SAVISQKPSRDICQRGTSLTIQCQVDSQVTMMFWYRQQPGQSLTLIATANQGSEATYESGFVIDKFPISRPNLTFSTLTVSNMSPEDSSIYLCSVVLGQETQYFGPGTRLLVL.

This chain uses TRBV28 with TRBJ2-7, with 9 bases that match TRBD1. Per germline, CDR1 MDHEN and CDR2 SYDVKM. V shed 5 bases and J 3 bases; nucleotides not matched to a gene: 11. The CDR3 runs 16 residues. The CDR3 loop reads CASSTTGGDLLYEQYF. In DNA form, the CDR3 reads TGTGCCAGCAGTACCACAGGGGGCGATCTCCTCTACGAGCAGTACTTC.

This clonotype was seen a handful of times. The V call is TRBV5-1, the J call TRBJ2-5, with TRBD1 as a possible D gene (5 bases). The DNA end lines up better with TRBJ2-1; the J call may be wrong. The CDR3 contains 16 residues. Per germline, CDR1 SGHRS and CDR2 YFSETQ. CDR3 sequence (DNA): TGCGCCAGCAGCTTGGCCAATCTAGGGGCGCGTAGTGAGCAGTTCTTC. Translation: CASSLANLGARSEQFF.

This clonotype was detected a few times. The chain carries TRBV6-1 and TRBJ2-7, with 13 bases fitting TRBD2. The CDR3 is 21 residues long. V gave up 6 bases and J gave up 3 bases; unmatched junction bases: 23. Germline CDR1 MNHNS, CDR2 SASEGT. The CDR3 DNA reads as TGTGCCAGCAGAACGGCTTCGGGGACGGCTACTAGCGGGAGGGCAGGCTACGAGCAGTACTTC. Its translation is CASRTASGTATSGRAGYEQYF.

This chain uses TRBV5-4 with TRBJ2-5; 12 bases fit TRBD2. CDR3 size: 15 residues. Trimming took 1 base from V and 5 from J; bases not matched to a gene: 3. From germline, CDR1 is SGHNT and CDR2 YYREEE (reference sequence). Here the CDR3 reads CASSLLGTSGETQYF. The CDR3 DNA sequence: TGTGCCAGCAGCTTGCTCGGGACTAGCGGGGAGACCCAGTACTTC.

The CDR3 reads CASSEGKATEAFF. As DNA, the CDR3 is TGTGCCAGCAGCGAGGGTAAGGCCACTGAAGCTTTCTTT. The chain couples TRBV6-5 to TRBJ1-1; D gene ambiguous. CDR3 length: 13 residues. The V end was cut by 6 bases, the J end by 4 bases, with 12 bases between. Germline V gene lookup returns CDR1 MNHEY and CDR2 SVGAGI.

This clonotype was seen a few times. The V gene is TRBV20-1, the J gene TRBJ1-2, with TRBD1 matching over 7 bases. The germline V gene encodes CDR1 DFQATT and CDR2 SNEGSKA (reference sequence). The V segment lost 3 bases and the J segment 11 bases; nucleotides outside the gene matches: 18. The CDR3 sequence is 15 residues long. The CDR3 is CSARAPGRTGRRYTF. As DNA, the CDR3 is TGCAGTGCTAGGGCCCCGGGACGGACAGGTCGTAGGTACACCTTC.

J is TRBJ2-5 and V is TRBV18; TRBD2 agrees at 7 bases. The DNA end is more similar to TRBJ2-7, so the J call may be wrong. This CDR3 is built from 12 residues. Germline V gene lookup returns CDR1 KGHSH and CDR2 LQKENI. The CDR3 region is CASSTTSPEQYF. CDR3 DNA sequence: TGTGCCAGCTCAACGACTAGCCCCGAGCAGTACTTC.

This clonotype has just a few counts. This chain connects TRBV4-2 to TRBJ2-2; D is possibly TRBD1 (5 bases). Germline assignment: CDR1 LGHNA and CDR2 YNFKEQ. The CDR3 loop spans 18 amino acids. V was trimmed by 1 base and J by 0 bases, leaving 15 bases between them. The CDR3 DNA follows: TGTGCCAGCAGCCAAGGGGCAACAGGTTTTTCGAACACCGGGGAGCTGTTTTTT. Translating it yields CASSQGATGFSNTGELFF.

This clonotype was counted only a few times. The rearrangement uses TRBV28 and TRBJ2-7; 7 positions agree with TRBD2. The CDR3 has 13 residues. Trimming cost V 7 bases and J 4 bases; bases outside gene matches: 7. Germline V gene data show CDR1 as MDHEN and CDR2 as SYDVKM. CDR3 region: CASTNQRGYEQYF. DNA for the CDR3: TGTGCCAGCACCAACCAGCGGGGATACGAGCAGTACTTC.

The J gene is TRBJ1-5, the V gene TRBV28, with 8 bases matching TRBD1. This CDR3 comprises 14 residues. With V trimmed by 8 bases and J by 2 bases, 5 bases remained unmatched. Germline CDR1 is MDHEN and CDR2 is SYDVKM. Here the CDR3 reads CASLGQGGNQPQHF. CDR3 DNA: TGTGCCAGCCTAGGACAGGGCGGCAATCAGCCCCAGCATTTT.

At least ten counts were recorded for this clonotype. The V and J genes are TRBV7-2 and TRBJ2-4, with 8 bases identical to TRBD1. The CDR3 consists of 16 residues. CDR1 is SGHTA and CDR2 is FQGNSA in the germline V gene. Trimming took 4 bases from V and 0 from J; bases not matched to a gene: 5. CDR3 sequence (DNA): TGTGCCAGCAGCTCAGACAGGGGTCTAGCCAAAAACATTCAGTACTTC. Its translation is CASSSDRGLAKNIQYF.

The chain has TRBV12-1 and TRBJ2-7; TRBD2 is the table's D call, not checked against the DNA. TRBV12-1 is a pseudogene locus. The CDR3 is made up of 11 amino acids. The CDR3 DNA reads TGTGCCGGGGACCTAGTAGGAGAGCAGTACTTC. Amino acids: CAGDLVGEQYF.

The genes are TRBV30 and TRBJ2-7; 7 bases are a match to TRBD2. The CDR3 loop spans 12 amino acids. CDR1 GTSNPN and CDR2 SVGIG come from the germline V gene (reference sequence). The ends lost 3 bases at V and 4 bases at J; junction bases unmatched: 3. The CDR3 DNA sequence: TGTGCCTGGAGGGCGGGGGTGTACGAGCAGTACTTC. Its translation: CAWRAGVYEQYF.

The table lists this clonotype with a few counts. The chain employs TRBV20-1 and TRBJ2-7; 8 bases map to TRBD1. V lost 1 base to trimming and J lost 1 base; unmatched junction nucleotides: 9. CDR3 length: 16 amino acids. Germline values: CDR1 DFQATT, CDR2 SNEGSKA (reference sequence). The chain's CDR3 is CSARATGASASYEQYF. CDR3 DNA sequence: TGCAGTGCTAGAGCGACAGGGGCTAGCGCGTCCTACGAGCAGTACTTC.

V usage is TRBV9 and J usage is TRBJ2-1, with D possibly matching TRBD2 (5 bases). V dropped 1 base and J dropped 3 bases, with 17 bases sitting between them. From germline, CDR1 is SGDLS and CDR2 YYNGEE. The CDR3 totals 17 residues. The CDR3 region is CASSVRGGPAGYNEQFF. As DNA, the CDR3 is TGTGCCAGCAGCGTAAGAGGCGGACCTGCGGGCTACAATGAGCAGTTCTTC. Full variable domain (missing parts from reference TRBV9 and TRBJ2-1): DSGVTQTPKHLITATGQRVTLRCSPRSGDLSVYWYQQSLDQGLQFLIQYYNGEERAKGNILERFSAQQFPDLHSELNLSSLELGDSALYFCASSVRGGPAGYNEQFFGPGTRLTVL.

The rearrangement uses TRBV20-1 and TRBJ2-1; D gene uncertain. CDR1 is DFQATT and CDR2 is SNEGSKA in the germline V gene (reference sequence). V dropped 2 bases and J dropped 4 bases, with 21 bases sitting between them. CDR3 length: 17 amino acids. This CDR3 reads CSARNDWLTKGYNEQFF. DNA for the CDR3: TGCAGTGCTAGAAATGACTGGTTGACAAAGGGATACAATGAGCAGTTCTTC.

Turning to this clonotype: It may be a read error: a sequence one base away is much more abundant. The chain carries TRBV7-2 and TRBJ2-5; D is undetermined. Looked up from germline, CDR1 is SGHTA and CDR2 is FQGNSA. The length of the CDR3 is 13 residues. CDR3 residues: CASSPDGQETRYF. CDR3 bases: TGTGCCAGCAGCCCTGACGGGCAAGAGACCCGGTACTTC. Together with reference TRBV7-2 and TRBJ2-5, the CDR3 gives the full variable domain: GAGVSQSPSNKVTEKGKDVELRCDPISGHTALYWYRQSLGQGLEFLIYFQGNSAPDKSGLPSDRFSAERTGGSVSTLTIQRTQQEDSAVYLCASSPDGQETRYFGPGTRLLVL.

The CDR3 region is CASSPTGLAGRNNEQFF. The CDR3 DNA reads TGTGCCAGTAGTCCCACGGGACTAGCGGGGCGGAACAATGAGCAGTTCTTC. The rearrangement links TRBV19 to TRBJ2-1, with 13 nucleotides matching TRBD2. Germline loops: CDR1 LNHDA, CDR2 SQIVND (reference sequence). The CDR3 consists of 17 residues. The ends lost 5 bases at V and 5 bases at J; junction bases unmatched: 9.

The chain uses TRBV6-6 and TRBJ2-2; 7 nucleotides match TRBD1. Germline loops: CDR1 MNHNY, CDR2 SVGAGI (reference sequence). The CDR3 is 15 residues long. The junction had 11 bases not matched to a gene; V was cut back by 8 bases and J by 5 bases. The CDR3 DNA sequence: TGTGCCAGCCAAACCGGGACAGAACGGACCGGGGAGCTGTTTTTT. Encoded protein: CASQTGTERTGELFF.

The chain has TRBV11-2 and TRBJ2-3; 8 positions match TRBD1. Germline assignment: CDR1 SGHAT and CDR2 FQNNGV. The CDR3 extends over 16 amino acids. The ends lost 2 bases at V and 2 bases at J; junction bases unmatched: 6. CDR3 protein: CASSLSRTGPTDTQYF. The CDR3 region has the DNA TGTGCCAGCAGCTTATCTCGGACAGGGCCCACAGATACGCAGTATTTT.

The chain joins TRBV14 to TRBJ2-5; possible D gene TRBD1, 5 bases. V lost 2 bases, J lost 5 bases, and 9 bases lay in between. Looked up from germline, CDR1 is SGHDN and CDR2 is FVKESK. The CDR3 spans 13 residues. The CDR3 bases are TGTGCCAGCAGCCAAATTGGGGCGGAGACCCAGTACTTC. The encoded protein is CASSQIGAETQYF.

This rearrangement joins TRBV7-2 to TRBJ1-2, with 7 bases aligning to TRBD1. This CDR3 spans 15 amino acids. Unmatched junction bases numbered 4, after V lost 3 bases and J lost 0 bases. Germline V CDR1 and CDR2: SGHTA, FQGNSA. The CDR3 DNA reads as TGTGCCAGCAGCTTGGGGACAGAACCTAACTATGGCTACACCTTC. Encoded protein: CASSLGTEPNYGYTF. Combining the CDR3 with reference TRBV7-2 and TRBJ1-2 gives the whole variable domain GAGVSQSPSNKVTEKGKDVELRCDPISGHTALYWYRQSLGQGLEFLIYFQGNSAPDKSGLPSDRFSAERTGGSVSTLTIQRTQQEDSAVYLCASSLGTEPNYGYTFGSGTRLTVV.

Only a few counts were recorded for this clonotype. The CDR3 loop is CASSLPHLTGGYTF. CDR3 DNA: TGTGCCAGCAGCTTACCACACCTGACAGGGGGCTACACCTTC. The rearrangement uses TRBV7-2 and TRBJ1-2, with 7 positions matching TRBD1. Germline lookup yields CDR1 SGHTA and CDR2 FQGNSA. Trimming removed 2 bases from V and 8 bases from J; junction bases left unmatched: 8. This CDR3 region has 14 residues.

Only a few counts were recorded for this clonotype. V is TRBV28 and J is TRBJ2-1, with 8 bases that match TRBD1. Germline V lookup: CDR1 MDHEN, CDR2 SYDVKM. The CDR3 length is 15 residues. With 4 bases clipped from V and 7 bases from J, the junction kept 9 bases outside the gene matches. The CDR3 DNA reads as TGTGCCAGCAGTTCCCCGGACAGGGAGTCGAATGAGCAGTTCTTC. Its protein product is CASSSPDRESNEQFF.

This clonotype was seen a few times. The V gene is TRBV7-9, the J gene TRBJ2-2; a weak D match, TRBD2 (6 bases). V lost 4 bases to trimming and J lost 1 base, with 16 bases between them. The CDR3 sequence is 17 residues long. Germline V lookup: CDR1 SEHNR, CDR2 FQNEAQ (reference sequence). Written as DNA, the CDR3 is TGTGCCAGCAGCTCATCCCAGCAGGGAGGGAACACCGGGGAGCTGTTTTTT. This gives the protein CASSSSQQGGNTGELFF.

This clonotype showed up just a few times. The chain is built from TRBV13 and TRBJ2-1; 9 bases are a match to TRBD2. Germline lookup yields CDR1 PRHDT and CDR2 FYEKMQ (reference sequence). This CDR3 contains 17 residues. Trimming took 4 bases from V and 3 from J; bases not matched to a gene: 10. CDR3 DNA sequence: TGTGCCAGCAGCTCATCCCAGGGGACTAGCTTCTACAATGAGCAGTTCTTC. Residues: CASSSSQGTSFYNEQFF.